The 17 T cell receptor beta chains below were found in one sample sequenced in a study of blood T cell repertoires in COVID-19. TCRdb keeps only in-frame clones here, not all; method: immunoSEQ multiplex PCR. The table includes over 450,000 clones, roughly 89% detected once. Sequenced: peripheral blood. The receptors derive from a young man with COVID-19, enrolled during active disease.

The chain carries TRBV19 and TRBJ1-1; the match to TRBD1 covers 7 bases. The ends lost 7 bases at V and 8 bases at J; junction bases unmatched: 10. Per germline, CDR1 LNHDA and CDR2 SQIVND (reference sequence). This CDR3 comprises 13 residues. The CDR3 sequence: CASIDRDQAEAFF. CDR3 coding DNA: TGTGCCAGTATCGACAGGGATCAGGCGGAAGCTTTCTTT.

This clone was seen more than once but under ten times. The V gene is TRBV4-2, the J gene TRBJ1-3; D is unresolved. In germline, CDR1 is LGHNA, CDR2 YNFKEQ. Trimming took off 6 bases at V and 1 base at J, with 7 bases between the two ends. The CDR3 contains 13 residues. CDR3 region: CASRAKSGNTIYF. DNA for the CDR3: TGTGCCAGCAGGGCAAAGTCTGGAAACACCATATATTTT.

The gene calls are TRBV10-3 and TRBJ1-1; 7 bases match TRBD1. The V segment lost 5 bases and the J segment 1 base; nucleotides outside the gene matches: 4. The CDR3 is 14 residues long. The V gene's germline CDR1 is ENHRY and CDR2 SYGVKD. Here the CDR3 DNA reads TGTGCCATCAGTCCCGGGACAGCGAACACTGAAGCTTTCTTT. This gives the protein CAISPGTANTEAFF.

The chain recombines TRBV2 with TRBJ1-1; 8 bases fit TRBD1. The J segment lost 6 bases and the V segment lost 6 bases, leaving 9 bases of the junction unmatched. The CDR3 loop spans 14 amino acids. The germline V gene has CDR1 SNHLY and CDR2 FYNNEI. This CDR3 is CASRPGTGGAEAFF. DNA for the CDR3: TGTGCCAGCAGGCCCGGGACAGGTGGCGCTGAAGCTTTCTTT.

The V call is TRBV27, the J call TRBJ2-7; TRBD1 matches at 8 bases. The ends lost 6 bases at V and 0 bases at J; junction bases unmatched: 7. CDR1 is MNHEY and CDR2 is SMNVEV in the germline V gene (reference sequence). The CDR3 consists of 15 residues. CDR3 protein: CASSVGQAFSYEQYF. DNA for the CDR3: TGTGCCAGCAGCGTGGGACAGGCCTTCTCCTACGAGCAGTACTTC.

The chain uses TRBV12-5 and TRBJ1-2; a weak D match, TRBD1 (6 bases). In germline, CDR1 is LGHNT, CDR2 FRNRAP. The CDR3 is 14 amino acids. With 4 bases removed from V and 1 base from J, the gap between germline ends came to 10 bases. The CDR3 reads CASGSRDINYGYTF. CDR3 DNA sequence: TGTGCTAGTGGTTCCCGGGACATTAACTATGGCTACACCTTC.

This clone has a count of ten or more. The chain combines TRBV5-4 with TRBJ1-1; a weak D match, TRBD1 (5 bases). This CDR3 is built from 17 residues. Trimming stripped 7 bases from V and 6 bases from J, with 28 bases between. Germline loops: CDR1 SGHNT, CDR2 YYREEE (reference sequence). The DNA for the CDR3 is TGTGCCAGCTATCCCTTCGATAGGAGGGGTTTGTCCCCTGAAGCTTTCTTT. Encoded protein: CASYPFDRRGLSPEAFF. Using reference TRBV5-4 and TRBJ1-1 for the parts outside the CDR3, the full variable domain is ETGVTQSPTHLIKTRGQQVTLRCSSQSGHNTVSWYQQALGQGPQFIFQYYREEENGRGNFPPRFSGLQFPNYSSELNVNALELDDSALYLCASYPFDRRGLSPEAFFGQGTRLTVV.

The gene calls are TRBV24-1 and TRBJ2-3, with 8 bases lining up with TRBD2. The V gene's germline CDR1 is KGHDR and CDR2 SFDVKD. V was clipped by 9 bases and J by 3 bases; unmatched bases: 13. The CDR3 has 16 residues. The CDR3 sequence: CATESTSGAQTDTQYF. CDR3 sequence (DNA): TGTGCCACCGAGTCTACTAGCGGAGCTCAGACAGATACGCAGTATTTT.

The chain combines TRBV19 with TRBJ2-2; perhaps TRBD2 as D (5 bases). Germline V gene data show CDR1 as LNHDA and CDR2 as SQIVND (reference sequence). CDR3 length: 14 amino acids. V was cut by 8 bases and J by 0 bases, with 10 bases left in between. The CDR3 protein is CASRRDSNTGELFF. CDR3 in DNA: TGTGCCAGTCGTCGGGATTCGAACACCGGGGAGCTGTTTTTT.

The rearrangement joins TRBV25-1 to TRBJ2-1; 15 positions match TRBD2. The trim removed 3 bases at V and 10 bases at J, leaving 7 bases unmatched. The CDR3 covers 16 residues. Germline loops: CDR1 MGHDK, CDR2 SYGVNS. The CDR3 sequence is CASSDPGLAGGHEQFF. CDR3 nucleotides: TGTGCCAGCAGTGATCCTGGACTAGCGGGAGGGCACGAGCAGTTCTTC.

This chain connects TRBV19 to TRBJ1-5; possibly TRBD1 for D (5 bases). V shed 4 bases and J shed 3 bases, with 13 bases lying between them. The CDR3 consists of 15 residues. Germline lookup yields CDR1 LNHDA and CDR2 SQIVND (reference sequence). CDR3 bases: TGTGCCAGTAGTAGCTTTGGGGCCGCCAATCAGCCCCAGCATTTT. Encoded protein: CASSSFGAANQPQHF.

This clone occurred once. The chain employs TRBV29-1 and TRBJ2-5; a weak D match, TRBD2 (5 bases). Trimming left V 4 bases short and J 3 bases short, with 15 bases between. Germline V gives CDR1 SQVTM, CDR2 ANQGSEA. The CDR3 is made up of 14 amino acids. The CDR3 DNA follows: TGCAGCGTTGTAGGGCTAGCTATCGAAGAGACCCAGTACTTC. Its protein product is CSVVGLAIEETQYF.

The chain recombines TRBV4-2 with TRBJ2-1; the match to TRBD1 covers 12 bases. Germline V gives CDR1 LGHNA, CDR2 YNFKEQ. The CDR3 consists of 14 residues. The junction had 4 bases not matched to a gene; V was cut back by 5 bases and J by 8 bases. CDR3 coding DNA: TGTGCCAGCAGCGACCGGGACAGGGGGCATGAGCAGTTCTTC. Encoded protein: CASSDRDRGHEQFF.

This clone occurred once. The chain's CDR3 is CASSIRGTGNQPQHF. CDR3 DNA sequence: TGTGCCAGTAGTATTCGGGGTACTGGCAATCAGCCCCAGCATTTT. The V and J genes are TRBV19 and TRBJ1-5; D gene ambiguous. Per germline, CDR1 LNHDA and CDR2 SQIVND (reference sequence). V dropped 3 bases and J dropped 2 bases, with 11 bases sitting between them. This CDR3 has 15 amino acids.

This clone occurred a few times. The CDR3: CASSLGNRETQYF. The CDR3 nucleotides are TGTGCCAGCAGTCTAGGGAACAGGGAGACCCAGTACTTC. The chain uses TRBV6-5 and TRBJ2-5; possible D gene TRBD1, 5 bases. The CDR3 loop spans 13 amino acids. The germline CDR1 and CDR2 sequences are MNHEY and SVGAGI. V shed 5 bases and J shed 5 bases, with 12 bases lying between them.

This clone has a single count. The chain links TRBV6-5 to TRBJ2-7, with TRBD1 identical over 9 bases. V trimming: 2 bases; J trimming: 5 bases; junction bases outside the gene matches: 4. This CDR3 is built from 14 residues. CDR1 and CDR2 from the germline V gene are MNHEY and SVGAGI. The CDR3 loop reads CASSYGTGFDEQYF. The CDR3 nucleotides read TGTGCCAGCAGTTACGGGACAGGGTTCGACGAGCAGTACTTC.

The rearrangement uses TRBV11-2 and TRBJ2-1, with D unclear. V was clipped by 1 base and J by 9 bases, with 7 bases between them. The length of the CDR3 is 12 residues. Germline V gene sequence: CDR1 SGHAT, CDR2 FQNNGV. For the CDR3, the DNA is TGTGCCAGCAGCTTAGGCAGGATTGAGCAGTTCTTC. Protein sequence: CASSLGRIEQFF. The full variable domain, with the rest looked up from reference TRBV11-2 and TRBJ2-1, is EAGVAQSPRYKIIEKRQSVAFWCNPISGHATLYWYQQILGQGPKLLIQFQNNGVVDDSQLPKDRFSAERLKGVDSTLKIQPAKLEDSAVYLCASSLGRIEQFFGPGTRLTVL.